Included here is one T cell receptor (beta chain) sequence, with context. The source of the sample is a study of blood T cell repertoires in COVID-19. In the study overall: The study drew acute and convalescent COVID-19 samples from the United States, Italy and Spain. From T cells, B-cell-depleted T cells, or PBMCs came the material, which was cDNA or gDNA.

Germline V gives CDR1 SEHNR, CDR2 FQNEAQ (reference sequence). V was trimmed by 2 bases and J by 8 bases, leaving 12 bases between them. This CDR3 comprises 14 residues. Methods used by the authors: Estimates of nucleated cell counts were drawn from the amplification of reference gene primers. Profiled with immunoSEQ multiplex PCR; TCRdb holds only in-frame clones, not every one. V and J calls and clone size are given by that table; D and trimming were obtained from the DNA. The sample has around 300,000 clones, approximately 83% seen once. Sequenced sample: peripheral blood. The TCR sequence derives from a woman aged 25-40 years who had recovered from COVID-19. The chain links TRBV7-9 to TRBJ1-4; possibly TRBD1 for D (5 bases). The DNA for the CDR3 is TGTGCCAGCAGCTTATCAGGGTCGCAGGAAAAACTGTTTTTT. Translating gives CASSLSGSQEKLFF. The entire variable domain, with the rest obtained from reference TRBV7-9 and TRBJ1-4, is as follows: DTGVSQNPRHKITKRGQNVTFRCDPISEHNRLYWYRQTLGQGPEFLTYFQNEAQLEKSRLLSDRFSAERPKGSFSTLEIQRTEQGDSAMYLCASSLSGSQEKLFFGSGTQLSVL.